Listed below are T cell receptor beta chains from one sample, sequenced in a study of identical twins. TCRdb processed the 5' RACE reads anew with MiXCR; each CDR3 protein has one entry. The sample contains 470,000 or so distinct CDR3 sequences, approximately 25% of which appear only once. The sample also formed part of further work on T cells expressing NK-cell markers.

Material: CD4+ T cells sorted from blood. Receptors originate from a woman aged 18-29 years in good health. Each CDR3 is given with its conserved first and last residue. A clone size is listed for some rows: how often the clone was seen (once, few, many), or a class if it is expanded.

CDR3aa: CASTQRDTEAFF
v_gene: TRBV6-6
j_gene: TRBJ1-1
abundance: few

CDR3aa: CASSFRPRGDEQFF
v_gene: TRBV13
j_gene: TRBJ2-1
abundance: few

CDR3aa: CASSRSDSNQPQHF
v_gene: TRBV3-1
j_gene: TRBJ1-5
abundance: few

CDR3aa: CASSVRLAGDTEAFF
v_gene: TRBV2
j_gene: TRBJ1-1
abundance: .

CDR3aa: CASSETGTRSSDTQYF
v_gene: TRBV12-3/TRBV12-4
j_gene: TRBJ2-3
abundance: few

CDR3aa: CASKPGTVNEKLFF
v_gene: TRBV6-1
j_gene: TRBJ1-4
abundance: .

CDR3aa: CASSIGQGETQYF
v_gene: TRBV5-1
j_gene: TRBJ2-5
abundance: few

CDR3aa: CASSFGQLSGNTIYF
v_gene: TRBV3-1
j_gene: TRBJ1-3
abundance: .

CDR3aa: CAGSMGRDYGYTF
v_gene: TRBV7-9
j_gene: TRBJ1-2
abundance: .

CDR3aa: CASSLKGTSSYNSPLHF
v_gene: TRBV5-1
j_gene: TRBJ1-6
abundance: .

CDR3aa: CASSQTVSSAFF
v_gene: TRBV18
j_gene: TRBJ1-1
abundance: .

CDR3aa: CSVSDRGNTNEKLFF
v_gene: TRBV29-1
j_gene: TRBJ1-4
abundance: .

CDR3aa: CASSVAFGTSTEAFF
v_gene: TRBV9
j_gene: TRBJ1-1
abundance: .

CDR3aa: CASSGGDPRKQYF
v_gene: TRBV11-2
j_gene: TRBJ2-7
abundance: .